This entry is about one TCR beta chain. Its antigen is unidentified. Each patient experienced a relapse that followed autologous stem cell transplantation, and brentuximab vedotin exposure varied. TCRdb keeps only in-frame clones here, not all; method: immunoSEQ multiplex PCR. Here the sample spans tens of thousands of clones, about three quarters being singletons. This sample is part of a study of PD-1 blockade in classical Hodgkin lymphoma. Across the whole study: Intravenous infusions of nivolumab 3 mg/kg reached patients every 2 weeks. Study-level points and caveats: Significant TCR diversity gains by C4D1 occurred in CD4+ but not CD8+ cells. Repertoire differences lack defined causes, possibly disease activity or prior therapy. Complete responders showed a baseline diversity that resembled the diversity of newly diagnosed patients.

The ends were cut back, 5 bases at V and 0 bases at J, with 11 bases in the middle. Germline loops: CDR1 SGHVS, CDR2 FQNEAQ. The CDR3 length is 15 residues. The TCR sequence derives from a human donor with classical Hodgkin lymphoma. This rearrangement joins TRBV7-8 to TRBJ1-3; D is ambiguous. Sample: peripheral blood mononuclear cells (PBMCs), taken at baseline. CDR3 sequence reads: CASSPPWGSGNTIYF. In DNA form, the CDR3 reads TGTGCCAGCAGCCCTCCCTGGGGCTCTGGAAACACCATATATTTT.